Listed below are T cell receptor beta chains from one sample, sequenced in a study of T cell responses to AZD1222 COVID-19 vaccine. Sequencing was performed with immunoSEQ multiplex PCR; in TCRdb, only in-frame clones are kept and a portion is missing. The sample holds about 150,000 clones, approximately 92% seen once. The sequencing here drew on peripheral blood, taken 28 days after the second AZD1222 dose. All receptors come from an adult who received the AZD1222 COVID-19 vaccine. Each CDR3 is given with its conserved first and last residue. A D gene is named only where the DNA matches it firmly. The size field is filled for only some rows; it gives once, few, many or a size class.

len	d_gene	abundance	v_gene	j_gene	CDR3nt	CDR3aa
15	TRBD1	.	TRBV3-1/TRBV3-2	TRBJ1-2	TGTGCCAGCAGCCCTAATACAGGGGTTAACTATGGCTACACCTTC	CASSPNTGVNYGYTF
17	TRBD1	.	TRBV9	TRBJ1-3	TGTGCCAGCAGCGTAGACCCCGGCCGACAGGGCCAAAACACCATATATTTT	CASSVDPGRQGQNTIYF
18	TRBD2	.	TRBV3-1/TRBV3-2	TRBJ2-1	TGTGCCAGCAGCCAAGAGGGGACTAGCGGGGGCTCCTACAATGAGCAGTTCTTC	CASSQEGTSGGSYNEQFF
14	TRBD1	.	TRBV10-1	TRBJ2-2	TGCGCCAGCAGAGAGACAGGGCACACCGGGGAGCTGTTTTTT	CASRETGHTGELFF
17	.	.	TRBV24-1	TRBJ2-7	TGTGCCACCAGTGACTACCCGACACAGAGGAGCTCCTACGAGCAGTACTTC	CATSDYPTQRSSYEQYF
15	.	.	TRBV11-3	TRBJ2-1	TGTGCCAGCAGCTTCGGCGACAGCTCCTACAATGAGCAGTTCTTC	CASSFGDSSYNEQFF
15	.	.	TRBV19	TRBJ1-1	TGTGCCAGTAGACCCGCCCGGATCATGAACACTGAAGCTTTCTTT	CASRPARIMNTEAFF
18	TRBD2	.	TRBV19	TRBJ2-2	TGTGCCAGTAGTTCCAAGACTAGCGGGACTTTGTACACCGGGGAGCTGTTTTTT	CASSSKTSGTLYTGELFF
15	TRBD2	.	TRBV5-1	TRBJ2-7	TGCGCCAGCAGCTTGATCGGGAGGGCCACCTACGAGCAGTACTTC	CASSLIGRATYEQYF
15	TRBD2	.	TRBV7-9	TRBJ2-1	TGTGCCAGCAGCTACCGGGAGGGCTCCTACAATGAGCAGTTCTTC	CASSYREGSYNEQFF
16	TRBD1	.	TRBV4-1	TRBJ1-6	TGCGCCAGCAGCCAAGATCCCGGGACAGGATACGGAGCCCTCCACTTT	CASSQDPGTGYGALHF
15	.	.	TRBV7-2	TRBJ2-2	TGTGCCAGCAGCTCGGAGGGATGGAACACCGGGGAGCTGTTTTTT	CASSSEGWNTGELFF
8	.	once	TRBV2	TRBJ1-1	TGTGCCACGCCTGAAGCTTTCTTT	CATPEAFF
15	TRBD2	.	TRBV19	TRBJ2-5	TGTGCCAGTAGTTCCCGACTAGCGGGAGCGGAGACCCAGTACTTC	CASSSRLAGAETQYF
12	TRBD1	.	TRBV29-1	TRBJ1-2	TGCAGCGTGATTCCGGGACAGCCAGGCTACACCTTC	CSVIPGQPGYTF
14	TRBD2	.	TRBV7-2	TRBJ2-7	TGTGCCAGCAGCTTGGGGCGGGAGGGGTACGAGCAGTACTTC	CASSLGREGYEQYF
14	.	.	TRBV6-1	TRBJ2-7	TGTGCCAGCAGTGAACCCCAGGGGGGCTACGAGCAGTACTTC	CASSEPQGGYEQYF
15	TRBD2	.	TRBV9	TRBJ2-5	TGTGCCAGCAGCGTCAGCGGGAGTAGCGGGGAGACCCAGTACTTC	CASSVSGSSGETQYF
15	.	.	TRBV19	TRBJ1-4	TGTGCCAGTAGTATATTTGCTGCAACTAATGAAAAACTGTTTTTT	CASSIFAATNEKLFF
14	.	.	TRBV7-2	TRBJ2-2	TGTGCCAGCAGCTTAGACTATAACACCGGGGAGCTGTTTTTT	CASSLDYNTGELFF
13	.	.	TRBV7-2	TRBJ1-1	TGTGCCAGCAGCTGGCCGGAAAACACTGAAGCTTTCTTT	CASSWPENTEAFF
14	.	.	TRBV19	TRBJ2-3	TGTGCCAGTAGTATAGTTGGCGGATCAGATACGCAGTATTTT	CASSIVGGSDTQYF
14	TRBD1	.	TRBV2	TRBJ1-2	TGTGCCAGCAGTGAGGGGACAGGGACCTATGGCTACACCTTC	CASSEGTGTYGYTF
17	TRBD2	.	TRBV18	TRBJ2-7	TGTGCCAGCTCACCACCATTGACTAGCGGGAAGCAATACGAGCAGTACTTC	CASSPPLTSGKQYEQYF
15	TRBD1	.	TRBV6-5	TRBJ2-7	TGTGCCAGCACCCCGGACAGGGGGCTCCACTACGAGCAGTACTTC	CASTPDRGLHYEQYF
15	.	.	TRBV6-5	TRBJ2-7	TGTGCCAGCAGTTACTCGAGCGGCGGGCCCTACGAGCAGTACTTC	CASSYSSGGPYEQYF
15	TRBD1	.	TRBV27	TRBJ1-2	TGTGCCAGCAGCGGGACAGGCGGAGCTAACTATGGCTACACCTTC	CASSGTGGANYGYTF
15	.	.	TRBV5-4	TRBJ1-2	TGTGCCAGCAGCTTGGGTCAGACGAGTTCCTATGGCTACACCTTC	CASSLGQTSSYGYTF
14	TRBD1	.	TRBV6-5	TRBJ2-7	TGTGCCAGCAGGGTGACAGGGCTCTCCTACGAGCAGTACTTC	CASRVTGLSYEQYF
20	TRBD2	.	TRBV10-3	TRBJ2-7	TGTGCCATCAGATCTGGTAGGGCGGCTAGCGGGAGACGTGGGTCCTACGAGCAGTACTTC	CAIRSGRAASGRRGSYEQYF
15	.	.	TRBV5-5	TRBJ2-1	TGTGCCAGCAGCAGGACAGTGGGCGATTACAATGAGCAGTTCTTC	CASSRTVGDYNEQFF
15	.	.	TRBV7-2	TRBJ1-5	TGTGCCAGCAGCTTCAGGGGATTCGACAATCAGCCCCAGCATTTT	CASSFRGFDNQPQHF
13	.	.	TRBV28	TRBJ1-1	TGTGCCAGCACACCGGTTTGGGGGGCTGAAGCTTTCTTT	CASTPVWGAEAFF
15	.	.	TRBV6-1	TRBJ1-3	TGTGCCAGCAGTGAACAGACTGCCACTGGAAACACCATATATTTT	CASSEQTATGNTIYF
13	TRBD2	.	TRBV19	TRBJ2-7	TGTGCCAGTAGTGACCTTAGCGGGACCGAGCAGTACTTC	CASSDLSGTEQYF
17	TRBD2	.	TRBV19	TRBJ2-3	TGTGCCAGTAGACCCTGGATCGATGCGGGGAGGGCAGATACGCAGTATTTT	CASRPWIDAGRADTQYF
14	.	.	TRBV7-9	TRBJ1-5	TGTGCCAGCAGCTCTGAGACACAAAATCAGCCCCAGCATTTT	CASSSETQNQPQHF
16	TRBD1	.	TRBV6-6	TRBJ1-2	TGTGCCAGCAGTTACCTCGACGGGACAGCAAACTATGGCTACACCTTC	CASSYLDGTANYGYTF
17	.	.	TRBV28	TRBJ1-5	TGTGCCAGCAGTTCCCCTTTTCGGGGGGGACCGCATCAGCCCCAGCATTTT	CASSSPFRGGPHQPQHF
13	.	.	TRBV19	TRBJ1-2	TGTGCCAGTAGCATCGCACAGGCCTATGGCTACACCTTC	CASSIAQAYGYTF
19	.	.	TRBV4-1	TRBJ2-3	TGCGCCAGCAGCCAACCTATAACAGACAATAGCCCGAACACAGATACGCAGTATTTT	CASSQPITDNSPNTDTQYF
14	.	few	TRBV18	TRBJ1-2	TGTGCCAGCTCACCACGACAGCTCACGTTGGGCTACACCTTC	CASSPRQLTLGYTF
16	TRBD2	.	TRBV5-5	TRBJ2-1	TGTGCCAGCAGTCTGGGACTAGCGGGAGGGTGGAATGAGCAGTTCTTC	CASSLGLAGGWNEQFF
15	.	.	TRBV28	TRBJ2-7	TGTGCCAGCAGACCCCAGGAGGGAGTGACCCACGAGCAGTACTTC	CASRPQEGVTHEQYF
13	TRBD1	.	TRBV12-3/TRBV12-4	TRBJ1-1	TGTGCCAGCAGTCTAGGACAGGACACTGAAGCTTTCTTT	CASSLGQDTEAFF
13	.	.	TRBV5-5	TRBJ1-5	TGTGCCAGCAGCCTGCTGGGGTTTCAGCCCCAGCATTTT	CASSLLGFQPQHF
14	.	.	TRBV28	TRBJ2-7	TGTGCCAGCAGTCATACCGGGACAAAGGACGAGCAGTACTTC	CASSHTGTKDEQYF